Below are 29 T cell receptor beta chains sequenced from a single sample in a study of blood T cell repertoires in COVID-19. Only in-frame clones appear in the TCRdb table, and some are missing; sequencing was by immunoSEQ multiplex PCR. The table shows 200,000 or so clones, with around 85% occurring only once. The sample was peripheral blood. The receptors shown here come from a man in his 60s with COVID-19, enrolled during active disease.

This clone has just one count. This chain connects TRBV6-5 to TRBJ2-2, with D maybe TRBD2 (6 bases). V lost 10 bases and J lost 1, with 16 bases in between. Germline CDR1 and CDR2: MNHEY and SVGAGI. This CDR3 is built from 15 residues. CDR3 in DNA: TGTGCCACCGCGAGGGACGGGAGGAACACCGGGGAGCTGTTTTTT. Amino acids: CATARDGRNTGELFF.

In DNA, the CDR3 is TGTGCCAGCAGGACAGGGGAGTGGGAGCAGTACTTC. Its protein product is CASRTGEWEQYF. The chain is built from TRBV7-9 and TRBJ2-7; TRBD1 aligns across 8 bases. Per the germline V gene, CDR1 is SEHNR and CDR2 is FQNEAQ (reference sequence). J was trimmed by 7 bases and V by 6 bases; bases with no gene match: 5. This CDR3 is 12 amino acids long.

The chain is built from TRBV29-1 and TRBJ2-5; 8 bases agree with TRBD2. CDR1 is SQVTM, CDR2 ANQGSEA, per germline. V shed 1 base, J shed 4 bases, and the junction held 2 bases outside the gene matches. This CDR3 spans 13 amino acids. The CDR3 spells CSVEVGRGETQYF. The CDR3, as DNA: TGCAGCGTTGAAGTCGGGAGGGGAGAGACCCAGTACTTC. Combining the CDR3 with reference TRBV29-1 and TRBJ2-5 gives the whole variable domain SAVISQKPSRDICQRGTSLTIQCQVDSQVTMMFWYRQQPGQSLTLIATANQGSEATYESGFVIDKFPISRPNLTFSTLTVSNMSPEDSSIYLCSVEVGRGETQYFGPGTRLLVL.

This clone was detected only once. The rearrangement uses TRBV24-1 and TRBJ1-2, with D unresolved. This CDR3 region has 16 residues. Trimming shortened V by 0 bases and J by 4 bases, and 14 bases separated the two germline ends. Per germline, CDR1 KGHDR and CDR2 SFDVKD. CDR3 sequence: CATSDLTPTPPYGYTF. CDR3 coding DNA: TGTGCCACCAGTGATTTGACGCCGACTCCCCCCTATGGCTACACCTTC.

The chain carries TRBV19 and TRBJ2-1; 10 bases are shared with TRBD1. Germline V gene lookup returns CDR1 LNHDA and CDR2 SQIVND (reference sequence). This CDR3 contains 15 residues. J was trimmed by 4 bases and V by 6 bases; bases with no gene match: 6. This CDR3 reads CASRPGTGAYNEQFF. Here the CDR3 DNA reads TGTGCCAGTAGGCCCGGGACAGGGGCTTACAATGAGCAGTTCTTC.

In this sample, this clone turned up once. This chain uses TRBV2 with TRBJ1-4; the D is unclear. The germline V and J ends were trimmed by 7 bases and 5 bases, with 14 bases remaining between them. Germline V gene sequence: CDR1 SNHLY, CDR2 FYNNEI. CDR3 length: 14 amino acids. The CDR3 nucleotides read TGTGCCAGCACCAAGCGGGTGGTAAATGAAAAACTGTTTTTT. Its protein product is CASTKRVVNEKLFF. Variable domain in full (rest from reference TRBV2 and TRBJ1-4): EPEVTQTPSHQVTQMGQEVILRCVPISNHLYFYWYRQILGQKVEFLVSFYNNEISEKSEIFDDQFSVERPDGSNFTLKIRSTKLEDSAMYFCASTKRVVNEKLFFGSGTQLSVL.

V usage is TRBV19 and J usage is TRBJ1-1, with a possible D match to TRBD1 (5 bases). The germline V gene encodes CDR1 LNHDA and CDR2 SQIVND (reference sequence). V was clipped by 8 bases and J by 0 bases, with 10 bases between them. The CDR3 is 13 residues long. The CDR3 loop reads CASSQGLNTEAFF. CDR3 bases: TGTGCCAGTTCGCAGGGCCTGAACACTGAAGCTTTCTTT.

The chain combines TRBV7-8 with TRBJ2-3, with D unresolved. The ends were cut back, 4 bases at V and 8 bases at J, with 7 bases in the middle. The CDR3 totals 11 residues. CDR1 and CDR2 (germline): SGHVS, FQNEAQ. The CDR3 here is CASSWPGTQYF. The CDR3 DNA sequence: TGTGCCAGCAGCTGGCCGGGTACGCAGTATTTT. The full variable domain, completed using reference TRBV7-8 and TRBJ2-3, is GAGVSQSPRYKVAKRGQDVALRCDPISGHVSLFWYQQALGQGPEFLTYFQNEAQLDKSGLPSDRFFAERPEGSVSTLKIQRTQQEDSAVYLCASSWPGTQYFGPGTRLTVL.

The gene calls are TRBV6-5 and TRBJ1-4; the D is unclear. Trimming stripped 6 bases from V and 5 bases from J, with 13 bases between. Per germline, CDR1 MNHEY and CDR2 SVGAGI. This CDR3 has 14 amino acids. The CDR3 loop is CASRGSTMNEKLFF. CDR3 sequence (DNA): TGTGCCAGCAGGGGCAGCACAATGAATGAAAAACTGTTTTTT.

The chain has TRBV10-1 and TRBJ2-1, with a tentative D call TRBD2 (5 bases). This CDR3 contains 13 residues. Germline V gene sequence: CDR1 WNHNN, CDR2 SYGVQD (reference sequence). Trimming shortened V by 4 bases and J by 9 bases, and 13 bases separated the two germline ends. The CDR3 protein is CASSAYQAGEQFF. CDR3 bases: TGCGCCAGCAGTGCGTATCAGGCGGGTGAGCAGTTCTTC.

V is TRBV10-1 and J is TRBJ2-1; 7 positions match TRBD1. CDR1 is WNHNN and CDR2 is SYGVQD in the germline V gene (reference sequence). The J segment lost 9 bases and the V segment lost 9 bases, leaving 5 bases of the junction unmatched. CDR3 length: 11 residues. This CDR3 is CASSAGGEQFF. CDR3 DNA sequence: TGCGCCAGTTCAGCAGGGGGTGAGCAGTTCTTC.

The rearrangement links TRBV10-3 to TRBJ2-2; 7 bases agree with TRBD1. Germline V gene data show CDR1 as ENHRY and CDR2 as SYGVKD. CDR3 length: 16 residues. J lost 1 base, V lost 5 bases, and 7 bases had no gene match. The chain's CDR3 is CAISQTGTENTGELFF. CDR3 DNA sequence: TGTGCCATCAGTCAAACCGGGACAGAGAACACCGGGGAGCTGTTTTTT.

This rearrangement joins TRBV27 to TRBJ1-2, with D perhaps TRBD1 (6 bases). The CDR3 totals 15 residues. V was trimmed by 3 bases and J by 2 bases, leaving 13 bases between them. Germline loops: CDR1 MNHEY, CDR2 SMNVEV (reference sequence). The CDR3 region has the DNA TGTGCCAGCAGTTTCAATGGGGGCGCAAACTATGGCTACACCTTC. It encodes CASSFNGGANYGYTF.

The V and J genes are TRBV30 and TRBJ2-1; TRBD2 aligns across 8 bases. Germline V gene lookup returns CDR1 GTSNPN and CDR2 SVGIG (reference sequence). There are 15 residues in the CDR3. With V trimmed by 0 bases and J by 0 bases, 1 base remained unmatched. Here the CDR3 DNA reads TGTGCCTGGAGTGTAGCGGGAGCCTCCTACAATGAGCAGTTCTTC. Amino acids: CAWSVAGASYNEQFF. Together with reference TRBV30 and TRBJ2-1, the CDR3 gives the full variable domain: SQTIHQWPATLVQPVGSPLSLECTVEGTSNPNLYWYRQAAGRGLQLLFYSVGIGQISSEVPQNLSASRPQDRQFILSSKKLLLSDSGFYLCAWSVAGASYNEQFFGPGTRLTVL.

This clone was detected once. The J gene is TRBJ2-5, the V gene TRBV10-3; the D gene is possibly TRBD2 (5 bases). The CDR3 totals 15 residues. Germline-derived CDR1 and CDR2 are ENHRY and SYGVKD. V was trimmed by 0 bases and J by 3 bases, leaving 11 bases between them. The CDR3 DNA reads TGTGCCATCAGTGAGTCGCTTAACGGGAAAGAGACCCAGTACTTC. Translated, it gives CAISESLNGKETQYF.

This clone was found once. This chain connects TRBV4-2 to TRBJ2-1; D remains ambiguous. CDR3 length equals 16 residues. Trimming shortened V by 1 base and J by 2 bases, and 12 bases separated the two germline ends. Germline assignment: CDR1 LGHNA and CDR2 YNFKEQ. The CDR3 region has the DNA TGTGCCAGCAGCCAAGCACGAGGCCACACCTACAATGAGCAGTTCTTC. Encoded protein: CASSQARGHTYNEQFF.

The V and J genes are TRBV7-9 and TRBJ2-5; unclear D gene. This CDR3 region has 12 residues. The germline gives CDR1 SEHNR, CDR2 FQNEAQ (reference sequence). Trimming shortened V by 6 bases and J by 4 bases, and 9 bases separated the two germline ends. The CDR3 sequence is CASSVEAETQYF. The CDR3 nucleotides are TGTGCCAGCAGTGTAGAGGCAGAGACCCAGTACTTC.

This chain joins TRBV6-5 and TRBJ1-2; 7 bases fit TRBD1. Trimming cost V 5 bases and J 13 bases; bases outside gene matches: 13. The CDR3 consists of 13 residues. Germline CDR1 is MNHEY and CDR2 is SVGAGI. CDR3 region: CASSREGQTSFTF. In nucleotides, the CDR3 is TGTGCCAGCAGTCGTGAGGGACAGACGTCGTTCACCTTC.

This rearrangement joins TRBV7-2 to TRBJ2-2, with 9 positions matching TRBD1. There are 17 residues in the CDR3. Germline CDR1 and CDR2: SGHTA and FQGNSA. V dropped 4 bases and J dropped 1; count of bases not matched to a gene: 7. CDR3 DNA sequence: TGTGCCAGCAGCTCAACGTCGGGACAGGGGAACACCGGGGAGCTGTTTTTT. Translation gives CASSSTSGQGNTGELFF.

This clone has only one observation. V and J are TRBV7-7 and TRBJ2-1, with TRBD1 matching over 9 bases. Germline V CDR1 and CDR2: SSHAT, FNYEAQ (reference sequence). Trimming took 3 bases from V and 5 from J; bases not matched to a gene: 8. The CDR3 length is 16 residues. This CDR3 is CASSLGTGLVDNEQFF. The CDR3 region has the DNA TGTGCCAGCAGCTTGGGGACAGGGCTGGTCGACAATGAGCAGTTCTTC.

The CDR3 nucleotides read TGTGCCAGTGGACGACGGGACAGCTTTAGCAATCAGCCCCAGCATTTT. This encodes CASGRRDSFSNQPQHF. This chain links TRBV19 with TRBJ1-5, with TRBD1 matching 7 bases. Per germline, CDR1 LNHDA and CDR2 SQIVND (reference sequence). Losses at the gene ends were 8 bases for V and 0 bases for J; bases not matched to a gene: 10. CDR3 length: 16 amino acids.

V and J are TRBV14 and TRBJ1-1; possible D gene TRBD1, 6 bases. This CDR3 comprises 16 residues. The germline CDR1 and CDR2 sequences are SGHDN and FVKESK. V dropped 0 bases and J dropped 3 bases, with 14 bases sitting between them. The CDR3 spells CASSQDGGRWDTEAFF. CDR3 DNA sequence: TGTGCCAGCAGCCAAGACGGGGGGCGTTGGGACACTGAAGCTTTCTTT.

V is TRBV2 and J is TRBJ2-2; 11 positions match TRBD2. The CDR3 runs to 16 residues. Germline V gene data show CDR1 as SNHLY and CDR2 as FYNNEI. Trimming cost V 7 bases and J 4 bases; bases outside gene matches: 8. The CDR3, as DNA: TGTGCCAGCAAGGATAGCGGGAGGGCCCGCACCGGGGAGCTGTTTTTT. Protein product: CASKDSGRARTGELFF. The entire variable domain, with the rest obtained from reference TRBV2 and TRBJ2-2, is as follows: EPEVTQTPSHQVTQMGQEVILRCVPISNHLYFYWYRQILGQKVEFLVSFYNNEISEKSEIFDDQFSVERPDGSNFTLKIRSTKLEDSAMYFCASKDSGRARTGELFFGEGSRLTVL.

CDR3 sequence reads: CASSSRVANTEAFF. As DNA, the CDR3 is TGTGCCAGCAGCTCCAGGGTGGCGAACACTGAAGCTTTCTTT. This sequence joins TRBV5-4 and TRBJ1-1; D is perhaps TRBD1 (5 bases). Germline V gives CDR1 SGHNT, CDR2 YYREEE (reference sequence). The CDR3 has 14 residues. Trimming stripped 3 bases from V and 1 base from J, with 10 bases between.

The rearrangement joins TRBV5-4 to TRBJ1-5; D call uncertain. V was clipped by 0 bases and J by 3 bases, with 7 bases between them. The CDR3 covers 14 residues. CDR1 SGHNT and CDR2 YYREEE come from the germline V gene (reference sequence). The CDR3 spells CASSLEGDNQPQHF. CDR3 coding DNA: TGTGCCAGCAGCTTGGAAGGAGACAATCAGCCCCAGCATTTT.

V gene TRBV28 combines with J gene TRBJ1-1; 7 nucleotides agree with TRBD1. V shed 4 bases, J shed 0 bases, and the junction held 5 bases outside the gene matches. CDR3 length: 15 amino acids. Germline CDR1 MDHEN, CDR2 SYDVKM. The CDR3 loop reads CASSSTGEMNTEAFF. The CDR3 DNA reads TGTGCCAGCAGTTCCACAGGGGAGATGAACACTGAAGCTTTCTTT.

The rearrangement joins TRBV9 to TRBJ1-3, with TRBD1 as a possible D gene (5 bases). Germline V gene lookup returns CDR1 SGDLS and CDR2 YYNGEE. Between the trimmed V and J ends, which lost 5 bases and 2 bases, there was a span of 14 bases. The CDR3 covers 15 residues. CDR3 sequence reads: CASSPDKGAGNTIYF. CDR3 nucleotide sequence: TGTGCCAGCAGTCCTGACAAAGGGGCTGGAAACACCATATATTTT.

The chain couples TRBV6-5 to TRBJ1-2; 10 bases line up with TRBD1. V lost 6 bases and J lost 3; bases outside the gene matches: 7. The germline CDR1 and CDR2 sequences are MNHEY and SVGAGI. The CDR3 loop spans 15 amino acids. The CDR3, as DNA: TGTGCCAGCAGCTCAACGGGACAGGGGCACTATGGCTACACCTTC. It is translated as CASSSTGQGHYGYTF.

The chain employs TRBV2 and TRBJ2-5; a weak D match, TRBD2 (6 bases). The germline CDR1 and CDR2 sequences are SNHLY and FYNNEI. CDR3 size: 18 residues. V was shortened by 3 bases and J by 3 bases, with 23 bases between the two germline ends. The CDR3 DNA reads TGTGCCAGCAGTGACTTTATAATCGGAGGGATCGGGAAAGAGACCCAGTACTTC. As protein: CASSDFIIGGIGKETQYF.